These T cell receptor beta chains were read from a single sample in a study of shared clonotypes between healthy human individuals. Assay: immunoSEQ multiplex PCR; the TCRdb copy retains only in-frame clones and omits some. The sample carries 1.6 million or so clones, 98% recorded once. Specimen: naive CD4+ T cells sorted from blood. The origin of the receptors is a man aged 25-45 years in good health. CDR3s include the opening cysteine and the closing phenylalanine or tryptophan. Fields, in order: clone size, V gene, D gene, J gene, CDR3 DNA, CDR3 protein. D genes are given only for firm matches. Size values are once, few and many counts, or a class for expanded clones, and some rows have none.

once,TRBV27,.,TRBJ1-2,TGTGCCAGCAGTTTTACAGGGAACTATGGCTACACCTTC,CASSFTGNYGYTF
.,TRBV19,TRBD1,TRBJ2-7,TGTGCCAGTAGTTCGGGACAGGGGGACTACGAGCAGTACTTC,CASSSGQGDYEQYF
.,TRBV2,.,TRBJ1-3,TGTGCCACCCGACCGAACTCTGGAAACACCATATATTTT,CATRPNSGNTIYF
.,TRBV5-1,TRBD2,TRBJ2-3,TGCGCCAGCAGCTCCGGACTAGCGGGTCCCACAGATACGCAGTATTTT,CASSSGLAGPTDTQYF
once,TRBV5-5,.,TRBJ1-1,TGTGCCAGCAGCGTTCGGGGGGCAAGCATGAACACTGAAGCTTTCTTT,CASSVRGASMNTEAFF
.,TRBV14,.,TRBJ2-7,TGTGCCAGCAGCCAAATGATGACAGACCCCTACGAGCAGTACTTC,CASSQMMTDPYEQYF
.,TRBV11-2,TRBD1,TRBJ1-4,TGTGCCAGCAGTACCTACAGGGGAATGGGAAATGAAAAACTGTTTTTT,CASSTYRGMGNEKLFF
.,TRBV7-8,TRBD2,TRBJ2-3,TGTGCCAGCCTCAAGTGGACTAGCGTAACTAGCACAGATACGCAGTATTTT,CASLKWTSVTSTDTQYF
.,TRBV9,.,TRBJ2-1,TGTGCCAGCAGCGTAGGGACTAACCAAGAGCAGTTCTTC,CASSVGTNQEQFF
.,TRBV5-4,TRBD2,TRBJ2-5,TGTGCCAGCAGCTCGGTACGGGAGGAGGGGCGGGGGACCCAGTACTTC,CASSSVREEGRGTQYF
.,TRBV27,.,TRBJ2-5,TGTGCCAGCATTAAGGGAGGAATGGGGACCCAGTACTTC,CASIKGGMGTQYF
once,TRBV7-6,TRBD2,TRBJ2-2,TGTGCCAGCAGCTTAGCGGCGGGGGCCGGGGAGCTGTTTTTT,CASSLAAGAGELFF
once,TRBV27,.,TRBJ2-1,TGTGCCAGCGCCGGGGGTATGACCTACAATGAGCAGTTCTTC,CASAGGMTYNEQFF
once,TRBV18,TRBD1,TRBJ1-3,TGTGCCAGCTCACCAACCGGGACAGGGAGAGAAGACACCATATATTTT,CASSPTGTGREDTIYF
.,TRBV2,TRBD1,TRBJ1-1,TGTGCCAGCAGTTACTCGACAGGGAGGATTGTAGGAACTGAAGCTTTCTTT,CASSYSTGRIVGTEAFF
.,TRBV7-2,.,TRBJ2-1,TGTGCCAGCAGCTTAGACCTAGTTCGTGATGAGCAGTTCTTC,CASSLDLVRDEQFF
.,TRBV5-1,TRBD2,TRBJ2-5,TGCGCCAGCAGCGGGAGGGCCCCAGAGACCCAGTACTTC,CASSGRAPETQYF
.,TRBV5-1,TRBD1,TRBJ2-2,TGCGCCAGCAGCTGGGCCGGGACAGGGGTGACGAACACCGGGGAGCTGTTTTTT,CASSWAGTGVTNTGELFF
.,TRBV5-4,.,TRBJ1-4,TGTGCCAGCAGCTTGGGAGGGGTTAGAGAAAAACTGTTTTTT,CASSLGGVREKLFF
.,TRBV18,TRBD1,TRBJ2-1,TGTGCCAGCTCACCAAAAACAGGGGGCGCAGGATACCATGAGCAGTTCTTC,CASSPKTGGAGYHEQFF
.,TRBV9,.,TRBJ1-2,TGTGCCAGCAGCGTAGGCGTGGGGAACTATGGCTACACCTTC,CASSVGVGNYGYTF
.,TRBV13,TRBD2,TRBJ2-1,TGTGCCAGCAGCTTAGTAGGTAGCGGGGAATTAGAGCAGTTCTTC,CASSLVGSGELEQFF
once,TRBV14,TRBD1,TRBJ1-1,TGTGCCAGCAGAGGACAGGATGAAGCTTTCTTT,CASRGQDEAFF
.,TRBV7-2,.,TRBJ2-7,TGTGCCAGCAGCTTAGGGCAGGGAAGACGCGAGCAGTACTTC,CASSLGQGRREQYF
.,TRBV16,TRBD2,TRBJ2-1,TGTGCCAGCAGCCAATTAGCGGGAGCCTACAATGAGCAGTTCTTC,CASSQLAGAYNEQFF
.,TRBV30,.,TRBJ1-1,TGTGCCTGGAGTGTACGACAGTCGAACACTGAAGCTTTCTTT,CAWSVRQSNTEAFF
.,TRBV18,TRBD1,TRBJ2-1,TGTGCCAGCTCACAGGGACAGAGTTCCTACAATGAGCAGTTCTTC,CASSQGQSSYNEQFF
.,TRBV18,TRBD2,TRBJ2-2,TGTGCCAGCTCACCTATAGCGGGAGTGTGGACCGGGGAGCTGTTTTTT,CASSPIAGVWTGELFF
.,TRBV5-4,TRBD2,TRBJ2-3,TGTGCCAGCAGCTTCCGGGCGGGAGGGAGCCCAGATACGCAGTATTTT,CASSFRAGGSPDTQYF
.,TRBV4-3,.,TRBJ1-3,TGCGCCAGCAGCCAAGGGCCCTTCTCTGGAAACACCATATATTTT,CASSQGPFSGNTIYF
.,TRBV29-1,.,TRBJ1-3,TGCAGCGTTGAAGTTCTAAACACCATATATTTT,CSVEVLNTIYF
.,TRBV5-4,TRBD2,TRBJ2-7,TGTGCCAGCAGCCGGGGGGGCGGCCCCTACGAGCAGTACTTC,CASSRGGGPYEQYF
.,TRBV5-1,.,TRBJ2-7,TGCGCCAGCAGCTTGAACACCGGGATCGCCTACGAGCAGTACTTC,CASSLNTGIAYEQYF
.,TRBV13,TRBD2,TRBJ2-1,TGTGCCAGCAGCAACTTAGCGGGAGTAATTTACAATGAGCAGTTCTTC,CASSNLAGVIYNEQFF
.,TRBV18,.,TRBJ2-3,TGTGCCAGCTCTACCTGGGGTCCCGGAGACGACAGGAATACGCAGTATTTT,CASSTWGPGDDRNTQYF
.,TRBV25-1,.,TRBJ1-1,TGTGCCAGCAGTGAATGGCGCAACCTTGGAGGAGCTTTCTTT,CASSEWRNLGGAFF
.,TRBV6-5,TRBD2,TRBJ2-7,TGTGCCAGCAGTTTCTCCCTGACTAGCGGAGGGCGGGAGCAGTACTTC,CASSFSLTSGGREQYF
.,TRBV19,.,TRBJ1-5,TGTGCCAGTAGTACCGGGGTCGCGGGTCAGCCCCAGCATTTT,CASSTGVAGQPQHF
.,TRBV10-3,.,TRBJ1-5,TGTGCCATCAGCCCGTCGGGGGGGAATCAGCCCCAGCATTTT,CAISPSGGNQPQHF
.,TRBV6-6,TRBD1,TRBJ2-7,TGTGCCAGCAGTTACGGCGGCAGGGGGCCTTACGAGCAGTACTTC,CASSYGGRGPYEQYF
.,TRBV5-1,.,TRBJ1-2,TGCGCCAGCAGCTTGGCCGTAAGGGCAGGGGCCAACTATGGCTACACCTTC,CASSLAVRAGANYGYTF
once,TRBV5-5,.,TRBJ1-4,TGTGCCAGCAGCTCCGGGACAAGTAATGAAAAACTGTTTTTT,CASSSGTSNEKLFF
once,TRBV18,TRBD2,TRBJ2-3,TGTGCCAGCTCACCCCTCGGAGGCGGGAGGGCCAAAGATACGCAGTATTTT,CASSPLGGGRAKDTQYF
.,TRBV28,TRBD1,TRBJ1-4,TGTGCCAGCTCTACAGGGGGCGAAAAACTGTTTTTT,CASSTGGEKLFF
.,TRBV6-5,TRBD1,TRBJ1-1,TGTGCCAGCAGTGACAGGGCCGGTGAAGCTTTCTTT,CASSDRAGEAFF